This T cell receptor (beta chain) was recovered during a study of T cells in Graves' hyperthyroidism and ophthalmopathy. The CDR3 covers 14 residues. V lost 4 bases and J lost 6; bases outside the gene matches: 1. Germline CDR1 is MNHEY and CDR2 is SMNVEV (reference sequence). This clonotype was counted many times. Its cognate antigen is unknown. Diagnosing involved the use of clinical symptoms, serum thyroxine and TRAb, thyroid ultrasound and orbital computed tomography. Study-wide points: By a 13 V-J model, ophthalmopathy was set apart from stable hyperthyroidism.

Amplified TCR beta CDR3 regions derived from RNA transcripts. The HTBI primer set was used in a first-round RT-PCR of the TCR CDR3. TCRdb reprocessed the multiplex PCR reads via MiXCR and lists one record per CDR3 protein. This table holds some 690,000 distinct CDR3 sequences, 17% found once. Sequencing was done on a sample of blood. The source is a man aged 50-60 years with Graves' hyperthyroidism. This chain joins TRBV27 and TRBJ2-1; 12 bases are shared with TRBD1. For the CDR3, the DNA is TGTGCCAGCAGTTGGGACAGGGGGCTCAATGAGCAGTTCTTC. Encoded protein: CASSWDRGLNEQFF.